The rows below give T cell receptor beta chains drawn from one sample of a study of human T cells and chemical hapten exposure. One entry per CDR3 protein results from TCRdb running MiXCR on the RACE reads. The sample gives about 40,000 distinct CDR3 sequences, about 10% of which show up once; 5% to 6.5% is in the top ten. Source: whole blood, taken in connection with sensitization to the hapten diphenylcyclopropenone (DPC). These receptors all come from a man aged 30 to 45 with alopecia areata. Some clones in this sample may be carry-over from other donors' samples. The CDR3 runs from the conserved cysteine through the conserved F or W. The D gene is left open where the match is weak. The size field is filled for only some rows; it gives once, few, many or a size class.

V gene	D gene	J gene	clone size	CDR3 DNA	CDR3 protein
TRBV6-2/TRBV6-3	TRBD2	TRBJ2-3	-	TGTGCCAGCAGTCTCGGGACTAGCGGTTTCACAGATACGCAGTATTTT	CASSLGTSGFTDTQYF
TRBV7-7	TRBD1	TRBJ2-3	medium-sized	TGTGCCAGCAGCGCCAGCCGGGACAGATACACAGATACGCAGTATTTT	CASSASRDRYTDTQYF
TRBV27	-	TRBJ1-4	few	TGTGCCAGCAGTTTTCGCAGGTCTAATGAAAAACTGTTTTTT	CASSFRRSNEKLFF
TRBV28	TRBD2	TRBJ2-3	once	TGTGCCAGACCCATAGCGGGGTACACAGATACGCAGTATTTT	CARPIAGYTDTQYF
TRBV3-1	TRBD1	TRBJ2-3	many	TGTGCCAGCAGCCAGGACAGGGGTCTTGGGAGCACAGATACGCAGTATTTT	CASSQDRGLGSTDTQYF
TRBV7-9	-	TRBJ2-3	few	TGTGCCAGCAGCTTATATGGGGAGACAGATACGCAGTATTTT	CASSLYGETDTQYF
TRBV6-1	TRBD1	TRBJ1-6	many	TGTGCCAGCAGTGAAGGCACAGGGGGATCACCCCTCCACTTT	CASSEGTGGSPLHF
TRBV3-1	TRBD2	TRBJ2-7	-	TGTGCCAGCAGCTTTGGACTAGCGGGGGGACTCTACGAGCAGTACTTC	CASSFGLAGGLYEQYF
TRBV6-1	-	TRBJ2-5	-	TGTGCCAGCAGTGAGAGGGTCATGGGAGGCTTCCAAGAGACCCAGTACTTC	CASSERVMGGFQETQYF
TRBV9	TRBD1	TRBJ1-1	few	TGTGCCAGCAGCATCAGTGGACAGGTGAACACTGAAGCTTTCTTT	CASSISGQVNTEAFF
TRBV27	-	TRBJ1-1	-	TGTGCCAGCAACAGAGGAGCAGGAAGGGAAGCTTTCTTT	CASNRGAGREAFF
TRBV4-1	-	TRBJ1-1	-	TGCGCCAGCAGCCAATTAGAGGGAATGAACACTGAAGCTTTCTTT	CASSQLEGMNTEAFF
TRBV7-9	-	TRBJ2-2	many	TGTGCCAGCAGCCATCCCGCCGGGGAGCTGTTTTTT	CASSHPAGELFF
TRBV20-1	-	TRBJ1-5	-	TGCAGTGCTGGACAGACAAATAGCAATCAGCCCCAGCATTTT	CSAGQTNSNQPQHF
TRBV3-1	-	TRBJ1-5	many	TGTGCCAGCAGCCGGGGTCCGGGTTCGCCCCAGCATTTT	CASSRGPGSPQHF
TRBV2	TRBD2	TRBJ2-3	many	TGTGCCAGCAGTTCGGAACTAGCGGGGGTCACAGATACGCAGTATTTT	CASSSELAGVTDTQYF
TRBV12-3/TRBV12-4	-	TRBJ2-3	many	TGTGCCAGCAGTTTATCTGGGGCGGATACGCAGTATTTT	CASSLSGADTQYF
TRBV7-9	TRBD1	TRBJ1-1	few	TGTGCCAGCAGCTCAAACAGGGGAAGAAGTGGCCCGAACACTGAAGCTTTCTTT	CASSSNRGRSGPNTEAFF
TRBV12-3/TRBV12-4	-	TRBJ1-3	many	TGTGCCAGCAGTTTGGGACGTAGCTCTGGAAACACCATATATTTT	CASSLGRSSGNTIYF
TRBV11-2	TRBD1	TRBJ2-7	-	TGTGCCAGCAGCTTAGCGGGGACAGTCATATACGAGCAGTACTTC	CASSLAGTVIYEQYF
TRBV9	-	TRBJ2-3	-	TGTGCCAGCAGCGAAGACCCCGGGGGCCTCACAGATACGCAGTATTTT	CASSEDPGGLTDTQYF
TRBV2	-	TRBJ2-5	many	TGTGCCAGCAGTGTGGGGTATAGAGAGACCCAGTACTTC	CASSVGYRETQYF
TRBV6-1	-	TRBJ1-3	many	TGTGCCAGCCGAACTCCTGGAAACACCATATATTTT	CASRTPGNTIYF
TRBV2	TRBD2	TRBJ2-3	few	TGTGCCAGTTCGACCGGGACTAGCCTAAACACAGATACGCAGTATTTT	CASSTGTSLNTDTQYF
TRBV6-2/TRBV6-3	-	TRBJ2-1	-	TGTGCCAGCAGTTACATCCCGACAGGAGGCTCCTACAATGAGCAGTTCTTC	CASSYIPTGGSYNEQFF
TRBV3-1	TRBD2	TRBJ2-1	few	TGTGCCAGCAGCCAAGATATGGTTAACCCAAGCGGGGGGGCGTACAATGAGCAGTTCTTC	CASSQDMVNPSGGAYNEQFF
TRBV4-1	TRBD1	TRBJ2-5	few	TGCGCCGGCAGCCAACCGGGACAGAAAGAGACCCAGTACTTC	CAGSQPGQKETQYF
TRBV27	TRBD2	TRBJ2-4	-	TGTGCCAGCAGTTTCTCCGGGACTAGCGGGACGAGGCCCAAAAACATTCAGTACTTC	CASSFSGTSGTRPKNIQYF
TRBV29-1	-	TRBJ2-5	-	TGCAGCGTTGAACGGTATTCGGAGACCCAGTACTTC	CSVERYSETQYF
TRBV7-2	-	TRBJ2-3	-	TGTGCCAGCAGCTTAGCGCGTGTAATGCATACGCAGTATTTT	CASSLARVMHTQYF
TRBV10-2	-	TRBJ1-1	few	TGCGCCAGCAGTGCAGGGAAGACTGAAGCTTTCTTT	CASSAGKTEAFF
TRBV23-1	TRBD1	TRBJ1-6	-	TGCGCCAGCAGTCGAGACAGGGATAATTCACCCCTCCACTTT	CASSRDRDNSPLHF
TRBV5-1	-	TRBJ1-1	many	TGCGCCAGCAGCCCATTTAGTGTGGGGGAGAACACTGAAGCTTTCTTT	CASSPFSVGENTEAFF
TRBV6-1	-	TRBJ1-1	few	TGTGCCAGCAGTTTATATGGGGAGACTGAAGCTTTCTTT	CASSLYGETEAFF
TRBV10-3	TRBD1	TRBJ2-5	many	TGTGCCATCAGTGCCCCTCCGGGACAGGGCCAAGAGACCCAGTACTTC	CAISAPPGQGQETQYF
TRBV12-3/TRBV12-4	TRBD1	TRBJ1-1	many	TGTGCCAACAGGGGGCGGAACACTGAAGCTTTCTTT	CANRGRNTEAFF
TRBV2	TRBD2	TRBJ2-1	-	TGTGCCAGCCGACCCCTAGCGGGAGTAGGGGGAGAGCAGTTCTTC	CASRPLAGVGGEQFF
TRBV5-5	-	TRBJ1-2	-	TGTGCCAGCAGCTTCATCAGGGGAGGCGGCTACACCTTC	CASSFIRGGGYTF
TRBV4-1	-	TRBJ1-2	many	TGCGCCAGCAGCGTACAGGACACCTTTAACTATGGCTACACCTTC	CASSVQDTFNYGYTF
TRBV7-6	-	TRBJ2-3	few	TGTGCCAGCAGCTTGCCGGAGGGTACGCAGTATTTT	CASSLPEGTQYF
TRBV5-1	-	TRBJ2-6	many	TGCGCCAGCAGCCTGGACCACAGCTCTGGGGCCAACGTCCTGACTTTC	CASSLDHSSGANVLTF
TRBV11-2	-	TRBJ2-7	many	TGTGCCAGCAGCTTAGGGATGGGGTCTGACGAGCAGTACTTC	CASSLGMGSDEQYF
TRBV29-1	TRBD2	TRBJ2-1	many	TGCAGCGTTGAGCGGGAGTATGAGCAGTTCTTC	CSVEREYEQFF
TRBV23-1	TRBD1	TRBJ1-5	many	TGCGCCAGCAGTCAGGGGGACAGGGTCATTAGCAATCAGCCCCAGCATTTT	CASSQGDRVISNQPQHF
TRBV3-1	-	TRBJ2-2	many	TGTGCCAGCAGCCAAGATATAGTCACCGGGGAGCTGTTTTTT	CASSQDIVTGELFF
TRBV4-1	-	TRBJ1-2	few	TGCGCCAGCAGCCAAGATTTAGGAAGAGGTGTAGGCGGCTATGGCTACACCTTC	CASSQDLGRGVGGYGYTF
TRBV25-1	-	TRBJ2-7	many	TGTGCCAGCAGTGAACCCGTCCCTAGGTTAAGGCAGTACTTC	CASSEPVPRLRQYF
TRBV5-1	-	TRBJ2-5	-	TGCGCCAGCAGCTTGAGGGGGTTGTCCCAAGAGACCCAGTACTTC	CASSLRGLSQETQYF